This TCR beta chain was identified during a study of cytomegalovirus exposure and HLA in healthy donors. About the study: An early data release held tens of millions of unique TCRs from HLA-typed donors.

The CDR3 length is 14 residues. The V end was cut by 6 bases, the J end by 4 bases, with 15 bases between. Germline V gives CDR1 SGHTA, CDR2 FQGNSA. The PCR was carried out with 60 Vbeta primers and 13 Jbeta primers. Using immunoSEQ multiplex PCR, the repertoire was profiled, and TCRdb retains in-frame clones only, with some absent. In the table there are over 150,000 clones, 70% to 90% of which are singletons. The sequenced material came from PBMCs. The receptor comes from a woman in her twenties or thirties in good health and CMV-seronegative. This sequence joins TRBV7-2 and TRBJ1-1; D may be TRBD1 (6 bases). CDR3 in DNA: TGTGCCAGCAGAAAAAGTACAGGGAGCACTGAAGCTTTCTTT. This encodes CASRKSTGSTEAFF.